The rows below give T cell receptor beta chains drawn from one sample of a study of response to subunit inactivated influenza vaccine. TCRdb ran MiXCR on the RT-PCR reads and lists one entry per CDR3 protein. This sample has some 520,000 distinct CDR3 sequences; 16% occur once, and the top ten carry 3%. Material: CD4+ T cells sorted from PBMCs, obtained around 2 years after vaccination. The receptors were sampled from a man between 50 and 70 years old who received an inactivated influenza vaccine. The CDR3 runs from the conserved cysteine through the conserved F or W. A D gene is named only where the DNA matches it firmly. Size tells how often a clone was seen (once, few, many) or the class of an expanded clone, and some rows leave it out.

TRBV20-1,TRBJ2-1,-,TRBD2,16,CSARGASGATYNEQFF,TGCAGTGCTAGGGGGGCTAGCGGGGCAACCTACAATGAGCAGTTCTTC
TRBV6-2/TRBV6-3,TRBJ2-5,few,-,12,CASSHPEGTQYF,TGTGCCAGCAGCCACCCCGAGGGGACCCAGTACTTC
TRBV12-3/TRBV12-4,TRBJ2-7,-,-,15,CASSLTGRPPREQYF,TGTGCCAGCAGTTTGACAGGCCGCCCTCCTAGGGAGCAGTACTTC
TRBV5-5,TRBJ2-2,few,-,15,CASSTGHGSIGELFF,TGTGCCAGCAGCACGGGACATGGGAGTATCGGGGAGCTGTTTTTT
TRBV7-2,TRBJ1-5,-,-,15,CASSLDWGSNQPQHF,TGTGCCAGCAGCTTAGACTGGGGTTCCAATCAGCCCCAGCATTTT
TRBV6-1,TRBJ2-7,few,-,15,CASSGPMLAHYEQYF,TGTGCCAGCAGTGGACCTATGTTGGCACACTACGAGCAGTACTTC
TRBV20-1,TRBJ2-3,few,-,15,CSATPRLGGTDTQYF,TGCAGTGCTACGCCCCGGCTCGGGGGCACAGATACGCAGTATTTT
TRBV3-1,TRBJ2-7,many,-,13,CASSPGPQGEQYF,TGTGCCAGCAGTCCGGGACCGCAAGGCGAGCAGTACTTC
TRBV15,TRBJ2-1,many,TRBD1,16,CATSRGDRGRVNEQFF,TGTGCCACCAGCAGGGGGGACAGGGGGCGCGTCAATGAGCAGTTCTTC
TRBV12-5,TRBJ2-2,-,TRBD2,17,CASANNPGTSGIGELFF,TGTGCTAGTGCCAACAACCCCGGGACTAGCGGCATCGGGGAGCTGTTTTTT
TRBV2,TRBJ1-2,-,-,15,CASSEGAGASYGYTF,TGTGCCAGCAGTGAAGGGGCAGGAGCTTCCTATGGCTACACCTTC
TRBV5-1,TRBJ2-2,-,-,14,CASSFPSITGELFF,TGCGCCAGCAGCTTCCCTAGTATCACCGGGGAGCTGTTTTTT
TRBV12-3/TRBV12-4,TRBJ1-1,-,-,15,CASSWGQVGRTEAFF,TGTGCCAGCAGTTGGGGGCAGGTGGGGCGGACTGAAGCTTTCTTT
TRBV6-1,TRBJ1-6,many,-,14,CASSPGRNNSPLHF,TGTGCCAGCAGCCCGGGACGGAATAATTCACCCCTCCACTTT
TRBV27,TRBJ2-3,-,TRBD2,19,CASSPTSGRALQSRDTQYF,TGTGCCAGCAGTCCTACTAGCGGGAGGGCCCTCCAATCGAGGGATACGCAGTATTTT
TRBV20-1,TRBJ2-1,-,TRBD2,16,CSAILAGGRSYNEQFF,TGCAGTGCTATCCTAGCGGGAGGACGCTCCTACAATGAGCAGTTCTTC
TRBV4-2,TRBJ2-3,few,TRBD2,15,CASSQSSGGTDTQYF,TGTGCCAGCAGCCAAAGCAGCGGGGGCACAGATACGCAGTATTTT
TRBV12-3/TRBV12-4,TRBJ2-1,few,-,16,CASSDSSTGIYNEQFF,TGTGCCAGCAGCGACTCCTCTACAGGGATCTACAATGAGCAGTTCTTC
TRBV10-3,TRBJ2-5,-,-,15,CAISEAGARGETQYF,TGTGCCATCAGTGAGGCCGGGGCCCGGGGGGAGACCCAGTACTTC
TRBV4-2,TRBJ1-6,-,-,14,CASSQLDPRAPLHF,TGTGCCAGCAGTCAACTGGACCCCAGGGCACCCCTCCACTTT
TRBV29-1,TRBJ2-5,few,-,13,CSVARTDRETQYF,TGCAGCGTGGCCAGGACAGATCGAGAGACCCAGTACTTC
TRBV10-3,TRBJ2-1,-,-,13,CAISGGGPGEQFF,TGTGCCATCAGTGGAGGAGGGCCGGGTGAGCAGTTCTTC
TRBV3-1,TRBJ2-7,-,-,14,CASSQGSESYEQYF,TGTGCCAGCAGCCAAGGATCGGAGTCCTACGAGCAGTACTTC
TRBV25-1,TRBJ1-6,many,TRBD1,14,CASSGGTENSPLHF,TGTGCCAGCAGTGGCGGGACAGAGAATTCACCCCTCCACTTT
TRBV20-1,TRBJ1-1,-,-,14,CSINRARMNTEAFF,TGCAGTATTAACAGGGCGAGGATGAACACTGAAGCTTTCTTT
TRBV15,TRBJ1-6,-,-,13,CATSRDGGAPLHF,TGTGCCACCAGCAGAGACGGAGGGGCACCCCTCCACTTT
TRBV5-1,TRBJ2-1,-,TRBD1,15,CASSWGQGRHNEQFF,TGCGCCAGCAGCTGGGGACAGGGACGCCACAATGAGCAGTTCTTC